The clone carrying this T cell receptor beta chain appeared once. This sample was included in a study of blood T cells in healthy people across ages. Primed by a sample-barcoded 5' primer and a J-beta primer mix, a second PCR proceeded for 7 to 11 cycles. TCRdb re-derived calls from the 5' RACE reads in MiXCR, one entry per CDR3 protein. The sample comprises around 800,000 distinct CDR3 sequences, around a quarter of which are singletons, and around 3% rests with the top ten. Trimming cost V 1 base and J 13 bases; bases outside gene matches: 7. This CDR3 contains 15 residues. Germline assignment: CDR1 SGHTA and CDR2 FQGNSA. These same records also appear under a second study, on T cells of mothers and their children. This second study notes: All extracted RNA went into cDNA synthesis, about 1.4 ug per 15 ul. For each mother, over 8 million TCR beta CDR3 reads were obtained, and for each child, some 3.1 million. No clones detected were persistent microchimeric T cell clones.

Input material: blood. The rearrangement uses TRBV7-2 and TRBJ1-6; 10 nucleotides line up with TRBD1. The TCR sequence derives from a boy younger than 18 in good health. This chain's CDR3 is CASSLEGTGVTPLHF. In DNA, the CDR3 is TGTGCCAGCAGCTTAGAGGGGACAGGGGTAACGCCCCTCCACTTT.